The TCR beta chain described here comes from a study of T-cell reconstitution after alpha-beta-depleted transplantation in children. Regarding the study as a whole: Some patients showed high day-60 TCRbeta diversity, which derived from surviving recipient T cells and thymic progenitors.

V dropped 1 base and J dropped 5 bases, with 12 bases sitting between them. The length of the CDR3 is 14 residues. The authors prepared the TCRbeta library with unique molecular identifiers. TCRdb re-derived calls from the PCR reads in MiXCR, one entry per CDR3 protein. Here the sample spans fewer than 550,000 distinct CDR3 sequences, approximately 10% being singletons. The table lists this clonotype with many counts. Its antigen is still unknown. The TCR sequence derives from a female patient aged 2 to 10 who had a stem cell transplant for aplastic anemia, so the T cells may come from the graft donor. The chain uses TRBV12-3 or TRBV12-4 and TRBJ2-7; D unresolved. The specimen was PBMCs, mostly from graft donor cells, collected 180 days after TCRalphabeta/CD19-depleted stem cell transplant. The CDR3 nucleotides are TGTGCCAGCAGTTTAGTACCGCCGGTTAACGAGCAGTACTTC. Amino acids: CASSLVPPVNEQYF.